Below, 17 T cell receptor beta chains from the same sample are listed, as sequenced in a study of tumor-infiltrating lymphocytes in primary liver carcinoma (dated by TCRdb to about 2017). Total RNA and DNA were co-extracted from 20-30 mg of bulk tissue with the AllPrep DNA/RNA mini kit, without cell sorting. The sequencer was an Illumina HiSeq 2500. Starting from approximately 500 ng total RNA, TCRbeta-specific cDNA was produced by reverse transcription with a constant-region primer and ProtoScript II reverse transcriptase. The TCRbeta libraries were prepared through three rounds of nested multiplex PCR following a slightly modified ARM-PCR procedure. The first two PCR rounds used multiplex TRBV1-TRBV30 forward primers with a Cbeta reverse primer, each for roughly 10 cycles. TCRdb reprocessing: public reads trimmed at Q25 with fastp, clones called with MiXCR, in-frame beta chains kept. Each entry merges the rows of one CDR3 protein and shows their most common DNA and genes. The sample includes about 22,000 distinct CDR3 sequences, with about 84% observed a single time. Less than 40% of the sample goes to the ten largest clones.

The material sequenced was liver tumor tissue from sampling region 2. The meaning of the sample's cell subset or site label: tumor region T2, inferior pole. The receptors were sampled from a woman aged 25 to 39 with primary liver carcinoma and hepatitis B virus infection.

The sample holds a few counts of this clonotype. A much more abundant neighbour one base away suggests this may be a read error. The chain joins TRBV2 to TRBJ2-7; D call uncertain. The CDR3 loop spans 13 amino acids. CDR1 is SNHLY and CDR2 is FYNNEI in the germline V gene. The CDR3 protein is CASTPGFNYKQYF. CDR3 sequence (DNA): TGTGCCAGCACCCCGGGCTTCAACTACAAGCAGTACTTC.

About this clonotype: At one of its ends the junction is not consistent with the germline gene, which may arise from a read error. The rearrangement joins TRBV11-2 to TRBJ2-7; D may be TRBD2 (6 bases). Germline V gene data show CDR1 as SGHAT and CDR2 as FQNNGV. The CDR3 consists of 13 residues. In DNA form, the CDR3 reads TGTGCCACCAGTTTTCCGGCGGGGTACGAGCAATACTTC. It encodes CATSFPAGYEQYF. Drawing the rest from reference TRBV11-2 and TRBJ2-7, the complete variable domain is EAGVAQSPRYKIIEKRQSVAFWCNPISGHATLYWYQQILGQGPKLLIQFQNNGVVDDSQLPKDRFSAERLKGVDSTLKIQPAKLEDSAVYLCATSFPAGYEQYFGPGTRLTVT.

About this clonotype itself: Mismatch with germline at one junction end may stem from a read error. The chain links TRBV12-3 or TRBV12-4 to TRBJ2-3; possibly TRBD2 for D (5 bases). The CDR3 spans 15 residues. CDR3 DNA: TGTGCCAGCACTTTTCACCCTCCTAGCACAGATGCGCAGTATTTT. The encoded protein is CASTFHPPSTDAQYF.

Turning to this clonotype: The junction does not match germline at one end; this may be a read error. The rearrangement uses TRBV9 and TRBJ2-1; TRBD2 is a possible D gene (5 bases). CDR3 length equals 15 residues. From germline, CDR1 is SGDLS and CDR2 YYNGEE. The CDR3 spells CASSVNGISYNEQFF. CDR3 bases: TGTGCTAGCAGCGTTAACGGGATTTCCTACAATGAGCAGTTCTTC. Full variable domain (rest looked up from reference TRBV9 and TRBJ2-1): DSGVTQTPKHLITATGQRVTLRCSPRSGDLSVYWYQQSLDQGLQFLIQYYNGEERAKGNILERFSAQQFPDLHSELNLSSLELGDSALYFCASSVNGISYNEQFFGPGTRLTVL.

This chain uses TRBV10-3 with TRBJ2-1, with a weak D call TRBD1 (6 bases). The V end was cut by 4 bases, the J end by 3 bases, with 19 bases between. The CDR3 extends over 17 amino acids. Germline assignment: CDR1 ENHRY and CDR2 SYGVKD. The CDR3 bases are TGTGCCATCAGTGTGTCCCAAGCGGTCAGGGGCTACAATGAGCAGTTCTTC. This sequence encodes CAISVSQAVRGYNEQFF.

About this clonotype: No conserved phenylalanine or tryptophan is present at the end of the CDR3, so a read error is the likely explanation. No DNA is shown, since the ends of the CDR3 on it are uncertain; the CDR3 is the one TCRdb lists. V is TRBV6-5 and J is TRBJ1-1. Inclusive of both ends, the CDR3 amounts to 11 amino acids. Per the germline V gene, CDR1 is MNHEY and CDR2 is SVGAGI. CDR3: CASSYADVAFL.

Worth noting for this clonotype: The CDR3 does not close with the conserved phenylalanine or tryptophan, likely indicating a read error. The J gene is TRBJ2-7, the V gene TRBV6-6; no clear D gene. There are 13 residues in the CDR3. Germline values: CDR1 MNHNY, CDR2 SVGAGI (reference sequence). This CDR3 reads CTSRPGRTYEQYI. CDR3 nucleotides: TGTACCAGCAGGCCCGGAAGGACCTACGAGCAGTACATC.

With respect to this clonotype: One end of the junction fails to match germline, which may point to a read error. The chain joins TRBV30 to TRBJ2-2, with a weak D call TRBD2 (5 bases). CDR3 length: 12 amino acids. Germline V gene data show CDR1 as GTSNPN and CDR2 as SVGIG (reference sequence). CDR3: CARSVLPGELFF. For the CDR3, the DNA is TGTGCCCGGAGTGTACTTCCCGGGGAGCTATTTTTT.

Comments on this clonotype: A read error may account for a junction end that differs from germline. V and J are TRBV2 and TRBJ2-3, with D tentatively TRBD2 (5 bases). Germline lookup yields CDR1 SNHLY and CDR2 FYNNEI. The CDR3 contains 15 residues. CDR3 DNA sequence: TGTGCCAGCAGTTCCGGGATGGCTAGCACAGATACGCAGTTTTTT. The encoded protein is CASSSGMASTDTQFF.

On this clonotype itself: A read error may account for a junction end that differs from germline. This sequence joins TRBV4-3 and TRBJ2-1, with D tentatively TRBD2 (6 bases). This CDR3 comprises 16 residues. Germline CDR1 LGHNA, CDR2 YSLEER. The CDR3 bases are TGCGACAGCAGCCAAGATGCGGGAAGCTCCTGCAATGAGCAGTCCTTC. It translates to CDSSQDAGSSCNEQSF.

Of note for this clonotype: Because it lacks the conserved phenylalanine or tryptophan at the end, this CDR3 is likely a read error. The chain couples TRBV6-5 to TRBJ2-7; perhaps TRBD1 as D (6 bases). The germline V gene encodes CDR1 MNHEY and CDR2 SVGAGI. Trimming cost V 8 bases and J 0 bases, with 17 bases left between them. CDR3 length: 15 residues. CDR3 nucleotides: TGTGCCAGCGATTACAAGGACAGCAGCTCCTACGAGCAGTACTTA. The encoded protein is CASDYKDSSSYEQYL.

As to this clonotype: One junction end does not reproduce the germline sequence, and a read error may be involved. V and J are TRBV11-3 and TRBJ2-2; 15 bases line up with TRBD2. Germline-derived CDR1 and CDR2 are SGHNT and YENEEA. The CDR3 sequence is 20 residues long. For the CDR3, the DNA is TGTGCCAGCAGCTTACGCCGGACTAGCGGGAGGGCCAGAAAGGGCGTGGAGCAGTTTTTT. It codes for CASSLRRTSGRARKGVEQFF.

Worth noting for this clonotype: A junction boundary mismatches the germline segment, possibly from a read error. This chain connects TRBV11-2 to TRBJ1-4; D is possibly TRBD1 (5 bases). This CDR3 has 12 residues. Germline V gene data show CDR1 as SGHAT and CDR2 as FQNNGV. The CDR3: CASSPWGGNVSF. The CDR3, as DNA: TGTGCCAGCAGCCCCTGGGGGGGAAATGTGTCTTTT.

In the case of this clonotype: An end of the junction does not agree with germline; a read error may underlie this. The chain joins TRBV5-4 to TRBJ2-1, with TRBD2 matching 8 bases. Germline V gene lookup returns CDR1 SGHNT and CDR2 YYREEE (reference sequence). The CDR3 consists of 16 residues. DNA of the CDR3: TGTGCCGGCAGCTCGACTAGCGCAAGCTCCTACAATGAGCAGTCCTTC. Its protein is CAGSSTSASSYNEQSF.

This chain connects TRBV4-3 to TRBJ2-1; D uncertain. The V gene's germline CDR1 is LGHNA and CDR2 YSLEER. With 7 bases removed from V and 11 bases from J, the gap between germline ends came to 21 bases. The CDR3 contains 14 residues. The CDR3: CASIHTELVKKQFF. In nucleotides, the CDR3 is TGCGCCAGCATCCACACAGAGTTGGTCAAAAAGCAGTTCTTC.

Regarding this clonotype: A junction end diverges from the germline sequence, so it may reflect a read error. The J gene is TRBJ2-7, the V gene TRBV6-5, with a tentative D call TRBD1 (6 bases). CDR3 length equals 16 residues. Germline V gene lookup returns CDR1 MNHEY and CDR2 SVGAGI. This CDR3 reads CDSNYRVARWGYEQYF. DNA of the CDR3: TGTGACAGCAATTACAGGGTAGCGAGGTGGGGCTACGAGCAGTACTTC.

The rearrangement joins TRBV6-2 or TRBV6-3 to TRBJ2-6; 9 bases are a match to TRBD2. The CDR3 spans 19 residues. CDR1 and CDR2 (germline): MNHEY, SVGEGT. V lost 8 bases and J lost 3; bases outside the gene matches: 17. CDR3 DNA sequence: TGTGCCAGCCAAGGCCCCCCAGCGGGAGGTTACGGTGGGGCCAACGTCCTGACTTTC. Protein product: CASQGPPAGGYGGANVLTF.